The clone carrying this T cell receptor (beta chain) was seen many times. As yet, its antigen is unknown. The data derive from a study of T cells in Graves' hyperthyroidism and ophthalmopathy. Amplified TCR beta CDR3 regions came from RNA transcripts. RT-PCR in the first round (using the HTBI primer set) targeted the TCR CDR3. TCRdb reanalysed the multiplex PCR reads using MiXCR and keeps one entry per CDR3 protein. Found here are 700,000 or so distinct CDR3 sequences, around 15% of them singletons; the top ten hold 9.5% to 15%. Regarding the study as a whole: Ophthalmopathy and stable hyperthyroidism were separated by a 13 V-J model.

Per the germline V gene, CDR1 is ENHRY and CDR2 is SYGVKD. V lost 10 bases to trimming and J lost 4 bases; unmatched junction nucleotides: 14. The CDR3 length is 15 residues. Uncontrolled infection, other autoimmune disease, pregnancy or lactation barred patients from enrollment. Diagnostic assessment was based on clinical symptoms, serum thyroxine and TRAb, thyroid ultrasound and orbital computed tomography. Using around 10 ml of fresh peripheral blood, PBMCs were prepared. The sequenced sample was blood. This clonotype originated in a woman aged 50 to 60 with Graves' ophthalmopathy. The rearrangement joins TRBV10-3 to TRBJ2-7; 9 bases are a match to TRBD1. This chain's CDR3 is CATKKGQGQIYEQYF. The CDR3 bases are TGTGCCACAAAGAAAGGACAGGGGCAAATATACGAGCAGTACTTC.